The present T cell receptor beta chain was sequenced within a study of shared clonotypes between healthy human individuals (dated by TCRdb to about 2020). Study-wide context: Two women and three men aged 18 to 49 years were included in the cohort. Different laboratories and diverse techniques were used to prepare libraries and sequence TCR repertoires, to increase sequencing depth and limit assay-specific biases. The study deeply sequenced blood TCR repertoires of about 5 healthy adults to estimate repertoire size and the extent of clonotype sharing between individuals. Per donor, leukapheresis produced somewhere between about 0.85 and 10 billion PBMCs. For each donor, three plates each were used for CD4 naive and CD4 memory, two plates were used for CD8 naive, and one plate was used for CD8 memory. Summary of the overall study and its limitations: Based on pairwise subsampling, the degree of clonotype sharing among donors was expected to be affected by sequencing depth. Larger estimated clonotype richness was generally found for naive subsets than for memory subsets. Because the study included only a small number of donors, the genetic and exposure-history diversity represented was limited. Across a few donors, approximately 5% of naive CD4, approximately 3.6% of naive CD8, 2.3% of memory CD4, and roughly 0.4% of memory CD8 clonotypes were shared. Sampling was restricted to blood, and TCR repertoires in tissues likely differ from the TCR repertoires found in blood. Clonotypes shared by all four sorted-subset donors showed higher generation probabilities than non-shared clonotypes. Rarefaction of sorted-subset datasets indicated incomplete sequencing despite the large sequencing depth.

Remarks on this clone: The clone's antigen remains unknown. There are no base qualities to consult, and no much larger clone falls within one base.

Healthy HIV-negative adults with no recently reported acute infections or vaccinations were included as donors. All donors were Caucasian adults living in Nashville, Tennessee, USA. Magnetic negative selection was used to enrich CD4+ T cells, after which naive cells were positively selected on CD45RA and the negative fraction became the memory subset. Blood was collected by leukapheresis, and PBMCs were isolated by Ficoll-Histopaque density gradient centrifugation and then cryopreserved in liquid nitrogen vapor phase. Analytical flow cytometry was used to check the purity and quantity of every magnetically sorted T cell population. Genomic DNA was isolated from each sorted fraction and quantified by UV absorbance on a Nanodrop 2000c. TCR CDR3 regions were amplified from genomic DNA by multiplex PCR using the deep immunoSEQ assay. Extracted genomic DNA from each cell subset was spread evenly across all wells of several immunoSEQ 96-well plates, with each plate serving as a replicate. For sorted subsets, roughly 200 ng of genomic DNA, equivalent to around 31,000 T cell genomes, went into each replicate PCR. The purified libraries were quantified using a Qubit 3.0 fluorometer, sized with a Bioanalyzer 2100, and then quantified again using the KAPA Library Quantification kit. Each immunoSEQ 96-well plate was sequenced on its own single-read 150-cycle Illumina NextSeq 550 flow cell. Processing in the source paper ran as follows. Because the immunoSEQ output included only junctional sequences and no quality scores, the filtering could not be the same as the filtering used for full-length reads. To assign V/J genes and CDR3, sequences were annotated against IMGT germline references using PyIR, a Python wrapper for IgBLAST v1.9. Reads were removed for weak V/J assignments (E-value above 1e-6), missing CDR3, stop codons, out-of-frame junctions, or ambiguous translated residues. V3J clonotypes were defined by identical inferred V gene, J gene, and CDR3 amino acid sequence. Percentage overlap between repertoires was calculated by dividing the number of shared unique clonotypes by the size of the smaller repertoire. Three approaches were used to assess repertoire richness: RTK rarefaction, the Chao1 estimator, and Recon v2.1 estimates of unobserved clonotypes. For all TCRbeta clonotypes obtained by the gDNA method from several donors, generation probabilities were computed with OLGA. This immuneACCESS table, as held by TCRdb, lists in-frame sequences with V and J called but not all clones. Of the missing ones, under half trace to an unresolved V gene in checked studies; the others have no known cause. That table gives V, J and clone size, and the DNA gave D and trimming. The sample records about 1 million clones, around 76% of which are singletons. Less than 1.5% of the sample comes from the top ten.

Sequencing used memory CD4+ T cells sorted from blood. This specimen's cell subset or site label, per the study, means: CD45RA-negative fraction. The sequence was collected from a man between 18 and 35 years old in good health.

The CDR3 protein: CATSRDRGSGYTF. The sequence in DNA is TGTGCCACCAGCAGAGATCGAGGGAGTGGCTACACCTTC. The V and J segments used are TRBV15 and TRBJ1-2; the D gene remains uncertain. The germline ends are 9 bases apart after V is trimmed by 0 bases and J by 7 bases. The germline V gene (reference sequence) supplies CDR1 LNHNV and CDR2 YYDKDF. Counted from cysteine to phenylalanine, this CDR3 has 13 amino acids. Solely the CDR3 DNA is kept, with 39 bases framed from the first base.